This T cell receptor (beta chain) appears in the sequencing data of a study of PD-L1 blockade in urothelial cancer. Study-level information: A median of 141,255 T cells was found in the blood samples.

Documented time point: pretreatment peripheral blood. This CDR3 has 14 residues. CDR1 SQVTM and CDR2 ANQGSEA come from the germline V gene. The V end lost 3 bases, the J end lost 2 bases, and 8 bases lay between the germline ends. On this clone itself: The antigen remains undetermined.

The method was immunoSEQ multiplex PCR; TCRdb's version includes in-frame clones alone and lacks a portion of them. The data hold tens of thousands of clones, with around four fifths observed a single time. Study-wide points: Survival was better when pretreatment blood TCR clonality fell below the median.

This specimen consisted of PBMCs, obtained around atezolizumab (anti-PD-L1) treatment. The J gene is TRBJ2-6, the V gene TRBV29-1, with D unclear. The sequence was obtained from a man in his forties with urothelial cancer. Written as DNA, the CDR3 is TGCAGCGTTGAGAGGCAAGCTGGGGCCAACGTCCTGACTTTC. Its protein product is CSVERQAGANVLTF.